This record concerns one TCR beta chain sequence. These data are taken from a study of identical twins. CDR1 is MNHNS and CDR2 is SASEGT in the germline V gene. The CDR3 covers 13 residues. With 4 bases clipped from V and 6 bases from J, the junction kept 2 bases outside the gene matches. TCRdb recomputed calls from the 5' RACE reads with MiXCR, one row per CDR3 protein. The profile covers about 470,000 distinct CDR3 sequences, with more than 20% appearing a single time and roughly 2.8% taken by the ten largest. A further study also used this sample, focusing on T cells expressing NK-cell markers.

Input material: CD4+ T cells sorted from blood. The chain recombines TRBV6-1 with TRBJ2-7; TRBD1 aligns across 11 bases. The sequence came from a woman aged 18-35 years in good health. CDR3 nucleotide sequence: TGTGCCAGCAGTGGGACAGGGGGCGGCGAGCAGTACTTC. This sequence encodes CASSGTGGGEQYF.